The 21 T cell receptor beta chains reported below all come from one sample, sequenced in a study of blood T cell repertoires in COVID-19. The protocol was immunoSEQ multiplex PCR, while the TCRdb copy is restricted to in-frame clones and leaves out a portion. The sample contains about 75,000 clones, 88% of which appear only once. Sample: peripheral blood. Receptors originate from a human donor in a cohort sampled during active COVID-19.

CDR3 region: CAIRGTSGTYEQYF. The CDR3, as DNA: TGTGCCATCAGGGGGACTAGCGGTACCTACGAGCAGTACTTC. The chain couples TRBV10-3 to TRBJ2-7, with TRBD2 matching over 11 bases. The CDR3 extends over 14 amino acids. Germline assignment: CDR1 ENHRY and CDR2 SYGVKD. V shed 6 bases, J shed 2 bases, and the junction held 3 bases outside the gene matches.

The rearrangement joins TRBV6-5 to TRBJ1-4; D not resolved. V gave up 5 bases and J gave up 4 bases, with 11 bases separating them. From germline, CDR1 is MNHEY and CDR2 SVGAGI. The CDR3 contains 14 residues. The DNA of the CDR3 is TGTGCCAGCAGTCGAACAAATCTTAATGAAAAACTGTTTTTT. Translated, it gives CASSRTNLNEKLFF.

V usage is TRBV18 and J usage is TRBJ1-3; no reliable D call. Germline V gives CDR1 KGHSH, CDR2 LQKENI. CDR3 length: 16 amino acids. V shed 3 bases and J shed 0 bases, with 12 bases lying between them. In DNA form, the CDR3 reads TGTGCCAGCTCACCTTCCGCTGCCAGCTCTGGAAACACCATATATTTT. Translating gives CASSPSAASSGNTIYF.

This clone was recorded once. J is TRBJ1-2 and V is TRBV12-3 or TRBV12-4; D ambiguous. The CDR3 is 12 residues long. V was clipped by 4 bases and J by 7 bases, with 10 bases between them. CDR3 coding DNA: TGTGCCAGCAGTTATCGAGTTCGTGGCTACACCTTC. Translating gives CASSYRVRGYTF.

The chain employs TRBV12-3 or TRBV12-4 and TRBJ1-2; D gene ambiguous. The CDR3 is made up of 11 amino acids. Trimming took 1 base from V and 8 from J, leaving 5 bases between them. CDR3 sequence reads: CASSLGVGYTF. In nucleotides, the CDR3 is TGTGCCAGCAGTTTAGGAGTCGGCTACACCTTC.

The CDR3 DNA follows: TGCGCCAGCGGCGACACAGGGTTCGGAACTGAAGCTTTCTTT. As protein: CASGDTGFGTEAFF. The chain uses TRBV5-1 and TRBJ1-1, with a weak D call TRBD1 (6 bases). Germline V gene data show CDR1 as SGHRS and CDR2 as YFSETQ. The CDR3 covers 14 residues. Trimming took 7 bases from V and 5 from J, leaving 18 bases between them.

V and J are TRBV5-8 and TRBJ1-5; 11 bases fit TRBD1. With V trimmed by 1 base and J by 9 bases, 6 bases remained unmatched. There are 15 residues in the CDR3. The germline CDR1 and CDR2 sequences are SGHTS and YDEGEE. The CDR3 DNA is TGTGCCAGCAGCTTGTGGGGACAGGGGGTTTGGCCCCAGCATTTT. This encodes CASSLWGQGVWPQHF. The full variable domain, completed using reference TRBV5-8 and TRBJ1-5, is EAGVTQSPTHLIKTRGQQATLRCSPISGHTSVYWYQQALGLGLQFLLWYDEGEERNRGNFPPRFSGRQFPNYSSELNVNALELEDSALYLCASSLWGQGVWPQHFGDGTRLSIL.

The rearrangement uses TRBV6-5 and TRBJ1-1, with 10 bases that match TRBD1. Germline V gene sequence: CDR1 MNHEY, CDR2 SVGAGI. CDR3 size: 13 residues. Trimming removed 6 bases from V and 4 bases from J; junction bases left unmatched: 2. The CDR3 DNA is TGTGCCAGCAGGACAGGGGGCTTCACTGAAGCTTTCTTT. This gives the protein CASRTGGFTEAFF.

The chain carries TRBV5-1 and TRBJ1-4, with 8 positions matching TRBD1. V lost 3 bases, J lost 8 bases, and 3 bases stayed unmatched. Looked up from germline, CDR1 is SGHRS and CDR2 is YFSETQ. The CDR3 totals 13 residues. The CDR3 spells CASSSQGAEKLFF. The DNA for the CDR3 is TGCGCCAGCAGCTCCCAGGGGGCGGAAAAACTGTTTTTT.

This clone showed up just once. The chain couples TRBV5-6 to TRBJ1-1, with D tentatively TRBD1 (5 bases). CDR3 length: 14 amino acids. V dropped 4 bases and J dropped 7 bases, with 17 bases sitting between them. Germline CDR1 is SGHDT and CDR2 is YYEEEE. The chain's CDR3 is CASSTPGRGGEAFF. The CDR3 DNA is TGTGCCAGCAGCACGCCGGGAAGGGGAGGTGAAGCTTTCTTT.

The chain joins TRBV6-5 to TRBJ2-2; 7 bases fit TRBD2. V was clipped by 6 bases and J by 6 bases; unmatched bases: 10. The germline gives CDR1 MNHEY, CDR2 SVGAGI. This CDR3 is 15 amino acids long. The DNA for the CDR3 is TGTGCCAGCAGACCACCGGGGGGAGGATCCGGGGAGCTGTTTTTT. It yields the protein CASRPPGGGSGELFF.

This clone was seen a single time. The chain links TRBV10-2 to TRBJ2-2; TRBD1 agrees at 7 bases. CDR3 length equals 13 residues. Looked up from germline, CDR1 is WSHSY and CDR2 is SAAADI. J was trimmed by 4 bases and V by 5 bases; bases with no gene match: 1. The DNA for the CDR3 is TGCGCCAGCAGTAACAGGGGCACCGGGGAGCTGTTTTTT. Translated: CASSNRGTGELFF.

This CDR3 reads CAISDGERETQYF. CDR3 sequence (DNA): TGTGCCATCAGTGATGGGGAGAGGGAGACCCAGTACTTC. V usage is TRBV10-3 and J usage is TRBJ2-5; perhaps TRBD2 as D (5 bases). Germline V CDR1 and CDR2: ENHRY, SYGVKD. This CDR3 contains 13 residues. Trimming left V 3 bases short and J 5 bases short, with 10 bases between.

CDR3: CASSHLQGTGRYEQYF. CDR3 sequence (DNA): TGCGCCAGCAGCCACCTCCAGGGGACAGGGCGTTACGAGCAGTACTTC. V and J are TRBV4-1 and TRBJ2-7, with 9 bases aligning to TRBD1. Per germline, CDR1 MGHRA and CDR2 YSYEKL. V lost 3 bases to trimming and J lost 4 bases; unmatched junction nucleotides: 10. This CDR3 region has 16 residues.

The rearrangement joins TRBV10-3 to TRBJ1-2; TRBD1 might be the D (6 bases). Deletions cut 0 bases from V and 8 bases from J, with 13 bases between. The CDR3 contains 14 residues. CDR1 is ENHRY, CDR2 SYGVKD, per germline. CDR3: CAISESQGQGGYTF. CDR3 DNA: TGTGCCATCAGTGAGTCGCAGGGCCAGGGGGGCTACACCTTC.

This sequence joins TRBV2 and TRBJ2-7; TRBD1 agrees at 12 bases. The CDR3 sequence is 14 residues long. Germline assignment: CDR1 SNHLY and CDR2 FYNNEI. The V gene end was trimmed by 5 bases and the J gene end by 7 bases; junction bases not matched to a gene: 6. The CDR3 loop is CASSLGQGAREQYF. CDR3 DNA sequence: TGTGCCAGCAGTCTGGGACAGGGGGCGAGGGAGCAGTACTTC.

The chain uses TRBV19 and TRBJ2-3; no reliable D call. V lost 4 bases to trimming and J lost 4 bases, with 9 bases between them. The V gene's germline CDR1 is LNHDA and CDR2 SQIVND (reference sequence). The CDR3 extends over 13 amino acids. The CDR3, as DNA: TGTGCCAGTAGTACAAAATCCCCAGATACGCAGTATTTT. It translates to CASSTKSPDTQYF.

V and J are TRBV30 and TRBJ2-7, with 11 positions matching TRBD1. CDR1 and CDR2 (germline): GTSNPN, SVGIG (reference sequence). This CDR3 contains 13 residues. V shed 3 bases and J 3 bases; nucleotides not matched to a gene: 1. The CDR3 loop reads CAWRDRGLYEQYF. Written as DNA, the CDR3 is TGTGCCTGGAGGGACAGGGGGCTCTACGAGCAGTACTTC.

This sequence joins TRBV12-3 or TRBV12-4 and TRBJ1-2; 12 bases agree with TRBD1. The CDR3 is 13 residues long. The trim removed 6 bases at V and 8 bases at J, leaving 4 bases unmatched. Here the CDR3 DNA reads TGTGCCAGCAGAGGGACAGGGGGCGGCGGCTACACCTTC. Protein product: CASRGTGGGGYTF.

The chain joins TRBV5-1 to TRBJ2-1; 13 bases line up with TRBD2. Trimming took 4 bases from V and 9 from J; bases not matched to a gene: 7. The CDR3 spans 15 residues. The germline V gene encodes CDR1 SGHRS and CDR2 YFSETQ. The CDR3 loop reads CASSAGLAGVTEQFF. The CDR3 nucleotides are TGCGCCAGCAGCGCTGGACTAGCGGGAGTCACTGAGCAGTTCTTC.

The chain combines TRBV11-2 with TRBJ2-3; 8 bases map to TRBD1. After removal of 5 bases from V and 2 bases from J, the junction contained 15 bases not matched to a gene. The CDR3 runs 18 residues. CDR1 is SGHAT and CDR2 is FQNNGV in the germline V gene. In DNA, the CDR3 is TGTGCCAGCAGCCAGGAGGGGGCTGGACAGGGCTCCACAGATACGCAGTATTTT. This gives the protein CASSQEGAGQGSTDTQYF.